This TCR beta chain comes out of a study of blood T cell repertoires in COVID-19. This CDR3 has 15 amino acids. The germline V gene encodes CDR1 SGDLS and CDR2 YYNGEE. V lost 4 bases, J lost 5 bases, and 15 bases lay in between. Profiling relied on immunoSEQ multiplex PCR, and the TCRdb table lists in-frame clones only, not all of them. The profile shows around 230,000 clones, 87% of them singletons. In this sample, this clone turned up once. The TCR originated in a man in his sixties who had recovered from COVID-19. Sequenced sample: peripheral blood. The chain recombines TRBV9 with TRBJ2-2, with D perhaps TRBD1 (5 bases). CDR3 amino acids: CASSLLGVLTGELFF. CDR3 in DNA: TGTGCCAGCAGCCTGCTAGGGGTTTTAACCGGGGAGCTGTTTTTT.